A few counts support the clone carrying this TCR beta chain. Antigen unknown. Germline V gene data show CDR1 as MNHNS and CDR2 as SASEGT. V lost 5 bases to trimming and J lost 5 bases, with 10 bases between them. CDR3 length equals 13 residues. The use of a sample-barcoded 5' primer and a J-beta primer mix characterized a second PCR of about 7 to 12 cycles. One entry per CDR3 protein results from TCRdb running MiXCR on the 5' RACE reads. The sample carries some 1,800,000 distinct CDR3 sequences, approximately 40% recorded once. These data come from a study of blood T cells in healthy people across ages. Study-level points and caveats: Versus aged donors, long-lived donors had higher diversity and more naive CD4+ cells. Unsorted PBMCs prevented conclusive naive versus antigen-experienced comparison. Nothing was known about donor CMV status, and this possibly confounded expanded clonotype changes. It was held that diversity estimates obtained from one million T cells represented underestimates.

The TCR comes from a human donor in good health. What was sequenced was blood. The chain is built from TRBV6-1 and TRBJ1-5, with D unresolved. The DNA of the CDR3 is TGTGCCAGCAGTCCGGACCTCTATCAGCCCCAGCATTTT. It translates to CASSPDLYQPQHF.